The T cell receptor (beta chain) described here comes from a study of blood T cell repertoires in COVID-19. Study details: COVID-19 samples, acute and convalescent, were from the United States, Italy and Spain. T cells, B-cell-depleted T cells, or PBMCs supplied cDNA or gDNA.

The length of the CDR3 is 13 residues. With 4 bases removed from V and 7 bases from J, the gap between germline ends came to 10 bases. The germline gives CDR1 KGHDR, CDR2 SFDVKD. As processed by the authors: Estimates of nucleated cell counts were drawn from the amplification of reference gene primers. Some clones are missing from TCRdb's copy, which holds only in-frame ones; the method was immunoSEQ multiplex PCR. The DNA gave D and trimming, while V, J and clone size come from that table. There are more than 110,000 clones in the sample; 85% occur only once, and around 2.9% lies in the top ten. The receptor comes from a man aged 45-65 years with acute or convalescent COVID-19. Material for sequencing was peripheral blood. The chain uses TRBV24-1 and TRBJ1-5, with unresolved D. The CDR3 sequence: CATSEREEQPQHF. DNA of the CDR3: TGTGCCACCAGTGAACGGGAGGAACAGCCCCAGCATTTT.